The 23 T cell receptor beta chains below all came from one sample that was sequenced in a study of blood T cells in healthy people across ages. A J-beta primer mix and a sample-barcoded 5' primer were used in a second PCR of roughly 7 to 12 cycles. MiXCR, applied by TCRdb to the 5' RACE reads, yields one record per CDR3 protein. This sample carries under 2,000,000 distinct CDR3 sequences, roughly 49% of them seen once, and the ten largest clones take roughly 2%. Material: blood. All receptors come from a woman aged 40 to 50 in good health.

This clonotype has a single count. The chain joins TRBV5-6 to TRBJ1-2; D call uncertain. In germline, CDR1 is SGHDT, CDR2 YYEEEE. With 4 bases removed from V and 5 bases from J, the gap between germline ends came to 15 bases. The CDR3 covers 14 residues. The DNA for the CDR3 is TGTGCCAGCAGCCCTGCAGACTCAGGATATGGCTACACCTTC. As protein: CASSPADSGYGYTF.

The table lists this clonotype with a few counts. The chain joins TRBV2 to TRBJ2-3; D is ambiguous. This CDR3 has 12 residues. CDR1 is SNHLY and CDR2 is FYNNEI in the germline V gene. V was cut by 4 bases and J by 10 bases, with 12 bases left in between. The DNA of the CDR3 is TGTGCCAGCAGTGTCGTTGGAAGCGCGCAGTATTTT. Amino acid sequence: CASSVVGSAQYF.

V usage is TRBV20-1 and J usage is TRBJ2-5; the match to TRBD2 covers 8 bases. Germline CDR1 and CDR2: DFQATT and SNEGSKA (reference sequence). The CDR3 has 14 amino acids. V was pared by 4 bases and J by 5 bases, with 9 bases of the junction left unmatched. The CDR3 is CSATGASGYETQYF. CDR3 nucleotides: TGCAGTGCTACTGGGGCTAGCGGGTATGAGACCCAGTACTTC.

This clonotype has just one count. The chain carries TRBV6-2 or TRBV6-3 and TRBJ2-7; D possibly corresponds to TRBD1 (5 bases). CDR1 and CDR2 from the germline V gene are MNHEY and SVGEGT. Trimming cost V 7 bases and J 0 bases, with 13 bases left between them. The CDR3 runs 14 residues. CDR3 bases: TGTGCCAGCATTAAAACAGGCCTCTCCTACGAGCAGTACTTC. It yields the protein CASIKTGLSYEQYF.

This clonotype was found a few times. This chain connects TRBV6-5 to TRBJ2-5; 7 positions agree with TRBD2. CDR3 length: 16 residues. The germline CDR1 and CDR2 sequences are MNHEY and SVGAGI. V gave up 2 bases and J gave up 1 base; unmatched junction bases: 7. CDR3 residues: CASSYRTRVLQETQYF. DNA of the CDR3: TGTGCCAGCAGTTACCGGACTAGAGTCCTCCAAGAGACCCAGTACTTC.

The chain employs TRBV20-1 and TRBJ2-6; D not resolved. Germline V gene lookup returns CDR1 DFQATT and CDR2 SNEGSKA (reference sequence). Trimming took off 1 base at V and 0 bases at J, with 10 bases between the two ends. The CDR3 runs to 16 residues. The CDR3: CSARGDGVSGANVLTF. The CDR3 DNA sequence: TGCAGTGCTAGAGGGGATGGGGTCTCTGGGGCCAACGTCCTGACTTTC.

This chain connects TRBV2 to TRBJ2-1, with TRBD2 identical over 9 bases. The V gene end was trimmed by 3 bases and the J gene end by 9 bases; junction bases not matched to a gene: 15. This CDR3 comprises 17 residues. The germline CDR1 and CDR2 sequences are SNHLY and FYNNEI. The DNA of the CDR3 is TGTGCCAGCAGTGAGCGGGCGGGGGGGCCGTTGGTCATTGAGCAGTTCTTC. Amino acids: CASSERAGGPLVIEQFF.

For this clonotype: This CDR3 is missing its conserved last phenylalanine or tryptophan, likely due to a read error. The limits of the CDR3 on the DNA are not certain, so only TCRdb's listed CDR3 is given. This rearrangement joins TRBV28 to TRBJ2-5; the table's D gene call, TRBD1, was not cross checked with the DNA. The CDR3 is made up of 17 amino acids, end residues included. Looked up from germline, CDR1 is MDHEN and CDR2 is SYDVKM. CDR3 protein: CASSLFPGLLKGYTFGS.

The chain has TRBV7-9 and TRBJ2-7; a weak D match, TRBD2 (6 bases). Germline V gene data show CDR1 as SEHNR and CDR2 as FQNEAQ (reference sequence). The CDR3 totals 15 residues. The V end lost 5 bases, the J end lost 4 bases, and 18 bases lay between the germline ends. The CDR3 nucleotides read TGTGCCAGCAGCACTACGGGACGGGGGACTTACGAGCAGTACTTC. Translation gives CASSTTGRGTYEQYF. The full variable domain, completed using reference TRBV7-9 and TRBJ2-7, is DTGVSQNPRHKITKRGQNVTFRCDPISEHNRLYWYRQTLGQGPEFLTYFQNEAQLEKSRLLSDRFSAERPKGSFSTLEIQRTEQGDSAMYLCASSTTGRGTYEQYFGPGTRLTVT.

This clonotype has only a few counts. The chain recombines TRBV28 with TRBJ2-7; D is tentatively TRBD1 or TRBD2 (5 bases each). V gave up 8 bases and J gave up 7 bases, with 15 bases separating them. Germline V gives CDR1 MDHEN, CDR2 SYDVKM. The CDR3 has 12 residues. This CDR3 is CASWDPNSEQYF. CDR3 nucleotide sequence: TGTGCCAGCTGGGACCCTAATTCGGAGCAGTACTTC.

On this clonotype itself: An end of the junction does not agree with germline; a read error may underlie this. The V and J genes are TRBV5-1 and TRBJ2-7; D unclear. Looked up from germline, CDR1 is SGHRS and CDR2 is YFSETQ. The CDR3 length is 13 residues. Written as DNA, the CDR3 is TGCGCCAGCAGCCTGGAGTCCGCCTACGGGCAGTACTTC. Amino acid sequence: CASSLESAYGQYF.

A word on this clonotype: A junction end diverges from the germline sequence, so it may reflect a read error. The J gene is TRBJ1-1, the V gene TRBV9; 11 positions match TRBD1. Germline V CDR1 and CDR2: SGDLS, YYNGEE. The CDR3 is 13 residues long. For the CDR3, the DNA is TGTGCCAGCAGCGTCGGGACAGGGGGAGAAGCTTTTTTT. Protein sequence: CASSVGTGGEAFF.

This clonotype was detected once. Its ends do not fully match the called genes, so a read error is possible. The gene calls are TRBV6-5 and TRBJ2-1, with unresolved D. The CDR3 is 13 amino acids. Germline CDR1 MNHEY, CDR2 SVGAGI. The CDR3 DNA is TGTGCCAGCAGTGAAGATCTCTACGATGAGCAGTTCTTC. This sequence encodes CASSEDLYDEQFF.

The chain employs TRBV20-1 and TRBJ2-1; perhaps TRBD1 as D (6 bases). This CDR3 region has 15 residues. The germline V gene encodes CDR1 DFQATT and CDR2 SNEGSKA (reference sequence). Trimming removed 6 bases from V and 10 bases from J, with 25 bases in between. CDR3 protein: CSAPPRGRSFSEQFF. For the CDR3, the DNA is TGCAGTGCCCCTCCCAGGGGTCGATCATTTTCCGAGCAGTTCTTC.

V usage is TRBV5-1 and J usage is TRBJ2-2; D unresolved. Germline loops: CDR1 SGHRS, CDR2 YFSETQ. The CDR3 covers 18 residues. V lost 1 base and J 0 bases, leaving 16 bases between the germline ends. The CDR3 reads CASSLMAVRASNTGELFF. For the CDR3, the DNA is TGCGCCAGCAGCTTGATGGCAGTCCGCGCTTCGAACACCGGGGAGCTGTTTTTT.

The V and J genes are TRBV6-6 and TRBJ1-2; D might be TRBD1 (5 bases). V lost 11 bases and J lost 6, with 22 bases in between. The CDR3 sequence is 14 residues long. CDR1 MNHNY and CDR2 SVGAGI come from the germline V gene (reference sequence). CDR3 sequence reads: CAGVPGEGYHGYTF. The CDR3, as DNA: TGTGCCGGGGTCCCGGGAGAGGGGTATCATGGCTACACCTTC.

The chain has TRBV6-2 or TRBV6-3 and TRBJ2-2; D not certain. The germline V and J ends were trimmed by 6 bases and 0 bases, with 5 bases remaining between them. The CDR3 covers 13 residues. CDR1 and CDR2 from the germline V gene are MNHEY and SVGEGT. This CDR3 is CASSRTNTGELFF. CDR3 bases: TGTGCCAGCAGCCGGACGAACACCGGGGAGCTGTTTTTT.

The rearrangement joins TRBV20-1 to TRBJ2-1; no clear D gene. CDR1 is DFQATT and CDR2 is SNEGSKA in the germline V gene (reference sequence). The CDR3 has 13 amino acids. Trimming took off 8 bases at V and 3 bases at J, with 14 bases between the two ends. CDR3 nucleotide sequence: TGCAGTTCCGTGAAGGGCAGCTACAATGAGCAGTTCTTC. This sequence encodes CSSVKGSYNEQFF.

The V gene is TRBV24-1, the J gene TRBJ2-1; tentative D call: TRBD2 (6 bases). The CDR3 covers 16 residues. V lost 3 bases, J lost 2 bases, and 13 bases lay in between. CDR1 is KGHDR and CDR2 is SFDVKD in the germline V gene. CDR3 loop: CATSDPGLATYNEQFF. The CDR3 DNA reads TGTGCCACCAGTGATCCGGGACTCGCTACCTACAATGAGCAGTTCTTC.

The rearrangement joins TRBV20-1 to TRBJ2-4, with TRBD2 matching 9 bases. This CDR3 contains 16 residues. CDR1 DFQATT and CDR2 SNEGSKA come from the germline V gene (reference sequence). The ends lost 3 bases at V and 13 bases at J; junction bases unmatched: 19. This CDR3 reads CSASTAGGPTYNEQYF. The CDR3 DNA sequence: TGCAGTGCTAGTACGGCGGGGGGGCCGACCTACAATGAGCAGTACTTC.

The gene calls are TRBV6-5 and TRBJ2-5; perhaps TRBD1 as D (6 bases). The J call may be mistaken, given a closer DNA end match to TRBJ2-7. The CDR3 runs to 15 residues. In germline, CDR1 is MNHEY, CDR2 SVGAGI. The DNA for the CDR3 is TGTGCCAGCAGCCGCCCCAGGGGACCTCATAACGAGCAGTACTTC. Its translation: CASSRPRGPHNEQYF.

The J gene is TRBJ1-4, the V gene TRBV9, with a weak D call TRBD1 (5 bases). Germline V gives CDR1 SGDLS, CDR2 YYNGEE. Trimming left V 2 bases short and J 2 bases short, with 16 bases between. The CDR3 length is 17 residues. The CDR3 loop is CASSVGWGVSTNEKLFF. DNA of the CDR3: TGTGCCAGCAGCGTGGGTTGGGGGGTTTCGACTAATGAAAAACTGTTTTTT.

The gene calls are TRBV9 and TRBJ1-2; maybe TRBD1 (6 bases). Germline CDR1 and CDR2: SGDLS and YYNGEE. The CDR3 spans 12 residues. The V gene lost 4 bases and the J gene lost 6 bases, with 10 bases spanning the gap. DNA for the CDR3: TGTGCCAGCAGCTCGCGGACAGATGGCTACACCTTC. Protein: CASSSRTDGYTF.